Below, 5 T cell receptor beta chains from the same sample are listed, as sequenced in a study of T cell repertoires in cytomegalovirus infection (dated by TCRdb to about 2019). The listed sequencing device is Illumina HiSeq 1500. TCRdb redid the processing of the public reads, applying fastp at Q25 and MiXCR, and retained in-frame beta chains. Each CDR3 protein appears once, grouped with its most common genes and DNA. The sample profile shows roughly 280,000 distinct CDR3 sequences; 9.1% of them were found once. The ten largest clones take up about 15% of the sample. The sample comprised PBMCs. These receptors originate from a human donor in good health (CMV status not recorded). Some clones in this sample may be carry-over from other donors' samples.

This clonotype was counted a few times. The J gene is TRBJ2-3, the V gene TRBV5-1; 9 bases match TRBD2. This CDR3 has 17 amino acids. CDR1 and CDR2 (germline): SGHRS, YFSETQ. V lost 4 bases and J lost 0; bases outside the gene matches: 9. Written as DNA, the CDR3 is TGCGCCAGCAGCCCCGCAGAGACTAGCGGCAGCACAGATACGCAGTATTTT. Translation gives CASSPAETSGSTDTQYF.

This clonotype was counted at least ten times. This chain connects TRBV13 to TRBJ1-6; tentatively, D is TRBD1 (6 bases). Looked up from germline, CDR1 is PRHDT and CDR2 is FYEKMQ (reference sequence). V was trimmed by 4 bases and J by 3 bases, leaving 19 bases between them. This CDR3 is built from 18 residues. The CDR3: CASSSTYPGAGYNSPLHF. The CDR3 DNA reads as TGTGCCAGCAGCTCGACTTATCCGGGGGCGGGCTATAATTCACCCCTCCACTTT.

The sample holds a few counts of this clonotype. The chain has TRBV19 and TRBJ1-1; no reliable D call. This CDR3 contains 13 residues. Trimming cost V 5 bases and J 4 bases, with 11 bases left between them. CDR1 and CDR2 from the germline V gene are LNHDA and SQIVND (reference sequence). Written as DNA, the CDR3 is TGTGCCAGTAGTGCAGCTTGGGGCACTGAAGCTTTCTTT. This translates into CASSAAWGTEAFF. The variable domain in full, with the rest retrieved from reference TRBV19 and TRBJ1-1, is DGGITQSPKYLFRKEGQNVTLSCEQNLNHDAMYWYRQDPGQGLRLIYYSQIVNDFQKGDIAEGYSVSREKKESFPLTVTSAQKNPTAFYLCASSAAWGTEAFFGQGTRLTVV.

This CDR3 reads CASTMSYPGNTIYF. For the CDR3, the DNA is TGTGCCAGCACCATGTCGTATCCAGGAAACACCATATATTTT. V gene TRBV6-2 or TRBV6-3 combines with J gene TRBJ1-3; no firm D call. V lost 7 bases and J lost 4, with 14 bases in between. This CDR3 has 14 amino acids. Germline CDR1 and CDR2: MNHEY and SVGEGT.

This clonotype was seen at least ten times. In DNA form, the CDR3 reads TGTGCCAGCAGCTTAGGCGGGAGGAGGCCCAATCAGCCCCAGCATTTT. Translating it yields CASSLGGRRPNQPQHF. V gene TRBV7-2 combines with J gene TRBJ1-5, with no clear D. Germline V gene sequence: CDR1 SGHTA, CDR2 FQGNSA. There are 16 residues in the CDR3. V lost 1 base, J lost 3 bases, and 13 bases lay in between.